The 3 T cell receptor beta chains in this list originate from one sample, sequenced in a study of T cell repertoires in cytomegalovirus infection. For these receptors, no antigen is known. TCRdb reprocessed the reads with MiXCR, giving one entry per CDR3 protein. The data show around 750,000 distinct CDR3 sequences, 30% to 35% seen once. The sample was cultured CD8+ T cells from PBMCs, taken from culture after CMV antigen stimulation. Source of these receptors: a human donor in good health (CMV status not recorded). Some clones in this sample may be carry-over from other donors' samples.

V and J are TRBV14 and TRBJ2-3; 8 nucleotides match TRBD2. J was trimmed by 4 bases and V by 0 bases; bases with no gene match: 3. Germline CDR1 reads SGHDN; CDR2 reads FVKESK. The CDR3 is made up of 15 amino acids. The CDR3 coding sequence is TGTGCCAGCAGCCAAGAAGCGGGGGCCCCAGATACGCAGTATTTT. It is translated as CASSQEAGAPDTQYF.

V is TRBV12-3 or TRBV12-4 and J is TRBJ1-5, with a possible D match to TRBD1 (5 bases). Trimming removed 5 bases from V and 2 bases from J, with 13 bases in between. The CDR3 is 15 residues long. This chain's CDR3 is CASSHGRGRNQPQHF. The CDR3 DNA sequence: TGTGCCAGCAGTCACGGGAGGGGCCGCAATCAGCCCCAGCATTTT.

V and J are TRBV5-1 and TRBJ1-6, with 7 bases matching TRBD1. Germline assignment: CDR1 SGHRS and CDR2 YFSETQ. CDR3 size: 15 residues. Trimming took 3 bases from V and 10 from J; bases not matched to a gene: 10. In DNA, the CDR3 is TGCGCCAGCAGCTGGGGTGAGGGGGCAGGATCACCCCTCCACTTT. Translating gives CASSWGEGAGSPLHF.